This T cell receptor beta chain was identified in a study of shared clonotypes between healthy human individuals. Findings and caveats of the study: Clonotypes that were shared across a handful of donors made up roughly 5% of naive CD4 clonotypes.

Regarding this clone: Its antigen remains unidentified.

The germline V gene has CDR1 GTSNPN and CDR2 SVGIG (reference sequence). The length of the CDR3 is 16 residues. Trimming left V 3 bases short and J 0 bases short, with 15 bases between. Roughly 210 ng DNA, about 30,000 T cell genomes, went into each sorted-subset replicate PCR. Sequencing used immunoSEQ multiplex PCR; TCRdb keeps in-frame clones, though not all of them. The data show some 2,400,000 clones, approximately 94% seen once. This receptor was identified in a man in his late teens or twenties in good health. Sample: naive CD4+ T cells sorted from blood. Subset specified: CD45RA+ positively selected. The chain couples TRBV30 to TRBJ2-1; D is unclear. In DNA, the CDR3 is TGTGCCTGGAGGCTCGGAGACTTACGCTCCTACAATGAGCAGTTCTTC. It yields the protein CAWRLGDLRSYNEQFF.